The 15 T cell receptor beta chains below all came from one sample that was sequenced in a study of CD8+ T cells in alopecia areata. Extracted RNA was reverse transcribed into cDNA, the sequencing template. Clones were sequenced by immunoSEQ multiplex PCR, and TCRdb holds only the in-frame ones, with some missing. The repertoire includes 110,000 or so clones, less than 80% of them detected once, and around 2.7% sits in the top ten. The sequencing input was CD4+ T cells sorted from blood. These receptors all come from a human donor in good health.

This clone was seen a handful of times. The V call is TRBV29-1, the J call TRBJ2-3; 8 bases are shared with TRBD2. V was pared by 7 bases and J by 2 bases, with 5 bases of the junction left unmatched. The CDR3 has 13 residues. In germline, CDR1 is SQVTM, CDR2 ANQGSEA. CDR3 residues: CSAAGGTTDTQYF. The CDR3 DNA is TGCAGCGCGGCGGGGGGCACCACAGATACGCAGTATTTT.

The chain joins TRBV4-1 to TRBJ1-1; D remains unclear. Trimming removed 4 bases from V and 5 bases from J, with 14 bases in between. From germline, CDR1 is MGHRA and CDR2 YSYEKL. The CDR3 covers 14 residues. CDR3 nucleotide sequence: TGCGCCAGCAGCCCCTTACTACGTGATACTGAAGCTTTCTTT. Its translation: CASSPLLRDTEAFF.

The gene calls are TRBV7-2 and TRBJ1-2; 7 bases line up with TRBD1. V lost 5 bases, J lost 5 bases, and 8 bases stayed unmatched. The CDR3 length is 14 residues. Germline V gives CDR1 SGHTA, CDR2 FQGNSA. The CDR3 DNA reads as TGTGCCAGCAGCAGAAGGACAGGCGAATATGGCTACACCTTC. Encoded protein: CASSRRTGEYGYTF.

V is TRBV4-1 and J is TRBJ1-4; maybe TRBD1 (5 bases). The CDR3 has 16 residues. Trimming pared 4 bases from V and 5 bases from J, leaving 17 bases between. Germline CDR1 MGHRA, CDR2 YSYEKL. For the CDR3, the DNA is TGCGCCAGCAGCCCCTCGGGCGGGACTTCGAATGAAAAACTGTTTTTT. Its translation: CASSPSGGTSNEKLFF.

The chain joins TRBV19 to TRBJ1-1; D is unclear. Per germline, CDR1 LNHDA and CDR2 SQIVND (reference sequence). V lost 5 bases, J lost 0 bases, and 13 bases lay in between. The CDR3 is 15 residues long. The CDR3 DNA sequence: TGTGCCAGTAGTGCGGGGAGAGGAATGAACACTGAAGCTTTCTTT. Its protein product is CASSAGRGMNTEAFF.

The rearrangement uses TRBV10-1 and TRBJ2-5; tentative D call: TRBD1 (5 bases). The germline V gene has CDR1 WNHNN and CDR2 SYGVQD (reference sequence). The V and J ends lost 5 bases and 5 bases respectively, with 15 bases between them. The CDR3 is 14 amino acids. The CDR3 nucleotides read TGCGCCAGCAGTTTAGGGGTCGATTTGGAGACCCAGTACTTC. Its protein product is CASSLGVDLETQYF.

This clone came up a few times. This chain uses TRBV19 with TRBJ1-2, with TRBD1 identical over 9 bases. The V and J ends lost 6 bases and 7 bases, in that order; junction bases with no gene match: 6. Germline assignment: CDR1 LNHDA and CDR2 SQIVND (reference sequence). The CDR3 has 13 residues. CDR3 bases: TGTGCCAGTAGCCCGGACAGGGGAGGTGGCTACACCTTC. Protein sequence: CASSPDRGGGYTF.

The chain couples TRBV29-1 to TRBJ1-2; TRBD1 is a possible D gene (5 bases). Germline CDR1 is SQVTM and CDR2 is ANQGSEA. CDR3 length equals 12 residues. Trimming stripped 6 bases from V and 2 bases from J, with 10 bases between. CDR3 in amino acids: CSVGDRNYGYTF. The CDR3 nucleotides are TGCAGCGTGGGGGACCGAAACTATGGCTACACCTTC.

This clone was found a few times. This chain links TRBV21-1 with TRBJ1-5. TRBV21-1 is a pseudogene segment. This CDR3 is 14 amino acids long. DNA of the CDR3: TGTGCCAGAGCTCTGAGAGGAAGCAATCAGCCCCAGCATTTT. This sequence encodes CARALRGSNQPQHF.

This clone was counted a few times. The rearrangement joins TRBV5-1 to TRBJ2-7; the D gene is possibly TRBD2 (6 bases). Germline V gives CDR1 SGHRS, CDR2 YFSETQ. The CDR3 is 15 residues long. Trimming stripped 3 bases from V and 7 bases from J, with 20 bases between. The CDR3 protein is CASSSSTGGAEEQYF. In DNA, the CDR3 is TGCGCCAGCAGCTCCTCAACCGGCGGGGCGGAAGAGCAGTACTTC.

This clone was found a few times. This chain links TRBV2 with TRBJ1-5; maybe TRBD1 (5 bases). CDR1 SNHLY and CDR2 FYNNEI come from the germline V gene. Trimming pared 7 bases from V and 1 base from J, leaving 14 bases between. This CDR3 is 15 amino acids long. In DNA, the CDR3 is TGTGCCAGCACCCTTGAGGGGTTAAGCAATCAGCCCCAGCATTTT. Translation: CASTLEGLSNQPQHF.

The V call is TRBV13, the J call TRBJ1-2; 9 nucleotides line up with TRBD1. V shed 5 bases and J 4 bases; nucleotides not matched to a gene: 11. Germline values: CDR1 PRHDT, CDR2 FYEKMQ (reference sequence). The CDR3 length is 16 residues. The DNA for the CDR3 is TGTGCCAGCAGCCGGTCACCCGGGACAGGGCCCTATGGCTACACCTTC. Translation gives CASSRSPGTGPYGYTF. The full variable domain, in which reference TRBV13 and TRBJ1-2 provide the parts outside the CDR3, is AAGVIQSPRHLIKEKRETATLKCYPIPRHDTVYWYQQGPGQDPQFLISFYEKMQSDKGSIPDRFSAQQFSDYHSELNMSSLELGDSALYFCASSRSPGTGPYGYTFGSGTRLTVV.

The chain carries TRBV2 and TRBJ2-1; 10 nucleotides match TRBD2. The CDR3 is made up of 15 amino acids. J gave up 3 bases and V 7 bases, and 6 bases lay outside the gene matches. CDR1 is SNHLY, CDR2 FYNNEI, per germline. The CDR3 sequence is CASTSSGGLYNEQFF. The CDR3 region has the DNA TGTGCCAGCACCTCTAGCGGGGGCCTCTACAATGAGCAGTTCTTC.

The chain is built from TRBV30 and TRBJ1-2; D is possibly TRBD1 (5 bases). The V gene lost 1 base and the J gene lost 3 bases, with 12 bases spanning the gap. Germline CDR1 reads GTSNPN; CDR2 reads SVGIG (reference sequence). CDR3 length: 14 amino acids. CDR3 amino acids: CAWSGQKIDYGYTF. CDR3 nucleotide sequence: TGTGCCTGGAGTGGACAGAAGATCGACTATGGCTACACCTTC. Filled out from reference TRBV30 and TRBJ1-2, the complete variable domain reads SQTIHQWPATLVQPVGSPLSLECTVEGTSNPNLYWYRQAAGRGLQLLFYSVGIGQISSEVPQNLSASRPQDRQFILSSKKLLLSDSGFYLCAWSGQKIDYGYTFGSGTRLTVV.

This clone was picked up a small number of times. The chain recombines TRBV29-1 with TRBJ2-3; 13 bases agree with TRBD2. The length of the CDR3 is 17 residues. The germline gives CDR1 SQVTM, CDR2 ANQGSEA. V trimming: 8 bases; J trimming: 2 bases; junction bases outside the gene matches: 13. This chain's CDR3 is CSIGVPGLAGTTDTQYF. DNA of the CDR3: TGCAGCATTGGTGTACCGGGACTAGCGGGGACCACAGATACGCAGTATTTT.